The 4 T cell receptor beta chains reported below all come from one sample, sequenced in a study of cytomegalovirus exposure and HLA in healthy donors. 13 Jbeta primers and 60 Vbeta primers were used for the PCR. Sequenced by immunoSEQ multiplex PCR; TCRdb stores in-frame clones only, minus some. The sample yields 85,000 to 100,000 clones, about four fifths seen once. Material for sequencing was PBMCs. Source of these receptors: a human donor in good health.

The chain recombines TRBV5-5 with TRBJ2-7, with 8 bases aligning to TRBD2. This CDR3 comprises 16 residues. Germline V gene lookup returns CDR1 SGHKS and CDR2 YYEKEE (reference sequence). With V trimmed by 4 bases and J by 1 base, 10 bases remained unmatched. Written as DNA, the CDR3 is TGTGCCAGCAGCCAGGGGCGGGGGGCAATATCCTACGAGCAGTACTTC. It encodes CASSQGRGAISYEQYF. Drawing the rest from reference TRBV5-5 and TRBJ2-7, the complete variable domain is DAGVTQSPTHLIKTRGQQVTLRCSPISGHKSVSWYQQVLGQGPQFIFQYYEKEERGRGNFPDRFSARQFPNYSSELNVNALLLGDSALYLCASSQGRGAISYEQYFGPGTRLTVT.

This chain links TRBV19 with TRBJ1-2; TRBD1 might be the D (5 bases). Trimming stripped 3 bases from V and 8 bases from J, with 19 bases between. Germline V lookup: CDR1 LNHDA, CDR2 SQIVND (reference sequence). The length of the CDR3 is 15 residues. The CDR3 sequence is CASSMTRPARGGYTF. The CDR3 DNA reads TGTGCCAGTAGTATGACCAGACCTGCTAGGGGAGGCTACACCTTC.

This clone was counted many times. The rearrangement joins TRBV6-5 to TRBJ1-4, with TRBD1 matching over 7 bases. CDR3 size: 13 residues. Germline assignment: CDR1 MNHEY and CDR2 SVGAGI. The junction had 3 bases not matched to a gene; V was cut back by 5 bases and J by 6 bases. CDR3 sequence reads: CASSDRVYEKLFF. The CDR3 DNA follows: TGTGCCAGCAGTGACAGGGTTTATGAAAAACTGTTTTTT.

The chain combines TRBV25-1 with TRBJ2-7; D is perhaps TRBD1 (6 bases). Trimming cost V 6 bases and J 0 bases, with 6 bases left between them. CDR1 is MGHDK, CDR2 SYGVNS, per germline. The CDR3 contains 12 residues. CDR3 nucleotides: TGTGCCAGCAGCAGGGGCTCCTACGAGCAGTACTTC. Translating gives CASSRGSYEQYF.